This T cell receptor beta chain came from a study of identical twins. The study's findings and limits: Abundant beta clonotypes from cord blood had fewer insertions, unlike memory repertoires, which showed none. The study based its conclusions on cross-sectional statistical analysis and did not follow the same donors.

MiXCR was run by TCRdb on the 5' RACE reads, yielding one entry per CDR3 protein. The sample records hundreds of thousands of distinct CDR3 sequences, 20% to 25% being singletons. This CDR3 region has 15 residues. Germline V lookup: CDR1 SGHTA, CDR2 FQGNSA. The V and J ends lost 1 base and 4 bases respectively, with 13 bases between them. This clonotype has at least ten counts. The antigen is undetermined. Another study also made use of these data, one on T cells expressing NK-cell markers. As reported in that work: CD3+CD56+NKG2C+, CD3+CD56+NKG2C- and CD3+CD56-NKG2C+ T cells, once sorted, supplied the TCR beta repertoires. Sorting of alpha-beta TCR T cells alone was achieved in several experiments with an anti-gamma-delta TCR antibody.

The genes are TRBV7-2 and TRBJ1-1; D may be TRBD1 (5 bases). The source of this sequence is a woman in her late teens or twenties in good health. Sequences were obtained from PBMCs. The CDR3 bases are TGTGCCAGCAGCTTAGTTACCGGGGGGGGCACTGAAGCTTTCTTT. It translates to CASSLVTGGGTEAFF.